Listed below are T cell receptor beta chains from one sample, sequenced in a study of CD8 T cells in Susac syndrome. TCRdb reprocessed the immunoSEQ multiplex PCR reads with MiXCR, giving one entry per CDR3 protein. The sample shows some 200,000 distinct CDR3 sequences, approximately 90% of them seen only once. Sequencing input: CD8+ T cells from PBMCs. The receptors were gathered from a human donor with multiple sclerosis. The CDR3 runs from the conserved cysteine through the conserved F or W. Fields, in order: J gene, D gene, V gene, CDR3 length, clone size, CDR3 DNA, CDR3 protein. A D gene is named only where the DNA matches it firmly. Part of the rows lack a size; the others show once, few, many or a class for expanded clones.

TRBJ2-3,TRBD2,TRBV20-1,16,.,TGCAGTGCTAGAGCCCGACTAGCAGGTGCCGGCCATACGCAGTATTTT,CSARARLAGAGHTQYF
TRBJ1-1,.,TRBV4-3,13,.,TGCGCCAGCAGCCATGGGGTGAACACTGAAGCTTTCTTT,CASSHGVNTEAFF
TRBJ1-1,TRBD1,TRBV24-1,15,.,TGTGCCACCAGTGACCCCGACAGGGGGGACACTGAAGCTTTCTTT,CATSDPDRGDTEAFF
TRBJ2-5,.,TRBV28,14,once,TGTGCCAGCAGCCCATTAGGCACCGGGGAGACCCAGTACTTC,CASSPLGTGETQYF
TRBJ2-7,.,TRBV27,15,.,TGTGCCAGCAGCCTAATCCCCGACAGAGCCTACGAGCAGTACTTC,CASSLIPDRAYEQYF
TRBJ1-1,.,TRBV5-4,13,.,TGTGCCAGCAGCTTGGCCGACATGAAGGAAGCTTTCTTT,CASSLADMKEAFF
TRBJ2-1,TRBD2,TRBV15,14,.,TGTGCCACCAGCAGAGATAGCGGGAGAAATGAGCAGTTCTTC,CATSRDSGRNEQFF
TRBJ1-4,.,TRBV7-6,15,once,TGTGCCAGCAGCTCGACAGTCGCAACTAATGAAAAACTGTTTTTT,CASSSTVATNEKLFF
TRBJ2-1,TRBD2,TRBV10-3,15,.,TGTGCCATCAGGACTGGGGCGGGGGTTTACAATGAGCAGTTCTTC,CAIRTGAGVYNEQFF
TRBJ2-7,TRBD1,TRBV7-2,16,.,TGTGCCAGCAGCTTAGAGGGGGCAGGGGCATCCTACGAGCAGTACTTC,CASSLEGAGASYEQYF
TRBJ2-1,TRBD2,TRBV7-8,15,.,TGTGCCAGCAGCTTGAGGGTAGCGGGGGACAATGAGCAGTTCTTC,CASSLRVAGDNEQFF
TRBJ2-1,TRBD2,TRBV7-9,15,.,TGTGCCAGCAGCCCTCAGCGGGGGCCCAACAATGAGCAGTTCTTC,CASSPQRGPNNEQFF
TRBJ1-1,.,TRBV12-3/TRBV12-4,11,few,TGTGCCAGCTCGTATGGGGGCGAAGCTTTCTTT,CASSYGGEAFF
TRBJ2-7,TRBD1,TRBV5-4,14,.,TGTGCCAGCAGCTCTGGAGGGACAGGTTACGAGCAGTACTTC,CASSSGGTGYEQYF
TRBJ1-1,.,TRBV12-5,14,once,TGTGCTAGTGGTTTAATCGGTATGAACACTGAAGCTTTCTTT,CASGLIGMNTEAFF
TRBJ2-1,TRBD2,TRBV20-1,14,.,TGCAGTGCCCGTGGGGCGGGGGGGCTTGATGAGCAGTTCTTC,CSARGAGGLDEQFF
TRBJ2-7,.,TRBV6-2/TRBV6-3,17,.,TGTGCCAGCAGTTACTCTGGAGGGGGACATTGGGCCTACGAGCAGTACTTC,CASSYSGGGHWAYEQYF
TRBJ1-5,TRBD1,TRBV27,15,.,TGTGCCAGCAGTTTGACAGGGGGCCCCAATCAGCCCCAGCATTTT,CASSLTGGPNQPQHF
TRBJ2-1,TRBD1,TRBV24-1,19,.,TGTGCCACCAGCTACCGGGACAGGGGACCAAAGGGCGGTTACAATGAGCAGTTCTTC,CATSYRDRGPKGGYNEQFF
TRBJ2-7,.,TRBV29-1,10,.,TGCAGCGTTATAAACTACGAGCAGTACTTC,CSVINYEQYF
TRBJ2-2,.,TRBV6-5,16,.,TGTGCCAGCAGTTACTGGGGAGGAGATGGCACCGGGGAGCTGTTTTTT,CASSYWGGDGTGELFF
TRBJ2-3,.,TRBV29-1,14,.,TGCAGCGTTGAAGATCCGGACAACACAGATACGCAGTATTTT,CSVEDPDNTDTQYF
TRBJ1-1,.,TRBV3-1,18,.,TGTGCCAGCAGCCAAGATGCCGGATTAGGTGTCGAAAACACTGAAGCTTTCTTT,CASSQDAGLGVENTEAFF
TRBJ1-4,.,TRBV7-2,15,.,TGTGCCAGCAGCTTAGGGGCGGATACTAATGAAAAACTGTTTTTT,CASSLGADTNEKLFF
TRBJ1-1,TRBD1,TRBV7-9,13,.,TGTGCCAGCCAGAACAGGGGCGACACTGAAGCTTTCTTT,CASQNRGDTEAFF
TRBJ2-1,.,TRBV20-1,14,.,TGCAGTGCCCCGCCAGACTCTCTCTACAATGAGCAGTTCTTC,CSAPPDSLYNEQFF
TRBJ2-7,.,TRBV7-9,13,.,TGTGCCAGCAGCTCAGAACTCTCCTACGAGCAGTACTTC,CASSSELSYEQYF
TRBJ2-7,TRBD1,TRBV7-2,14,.,TGTGCCAGCAGCGCCCCGGGGACAGCCTACGAGCAGTACTTC,CASSAPGTAYEQYF
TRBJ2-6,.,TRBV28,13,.,TGTGCCAGCAGTGGGGGCGGGGCCAACGTCCTGACTTTC,CASSGGGANVLTF
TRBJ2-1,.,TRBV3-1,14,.,TGTGCCAGCAGCCCCGAAGGGGGGCGAAGGGAGCAGTTCTTC,CASSPEGGRREQFF
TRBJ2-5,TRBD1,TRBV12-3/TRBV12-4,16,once,TGTGCCAGCAGTACCCGACAGGGTTCGTCAGGGGAGACCCAGTACTTC,CASSTRQGSSGETQYF
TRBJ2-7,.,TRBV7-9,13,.,TGTGCCAGCAGCTTAGCGAACTTTGGCGAGCAGTACTTC,CASSLANFGEQYF
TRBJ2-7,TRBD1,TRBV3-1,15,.,TGTGCCAGCAGCACCCCCGGGACAGGCTCCTACGAGCAGTACTTC,CASSTPGTGSYEQYF
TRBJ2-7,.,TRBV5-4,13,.,TGTGCCAGCAGCGCCGCCCCCTCCTATGAGCAGTACTTC,CASSAAPSYEQYF
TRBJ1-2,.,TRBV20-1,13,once,TGCAGTGCTACGGGGTGGGAGGACTATGGCTACACCTTC,CSATGWEDYGYTF
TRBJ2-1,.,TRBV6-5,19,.,TGTGCCAGCAGTTACTCGGCCGCTCTAGACAGGAGGAACTACAATGAGCAGTTCTTC,CASSYSAALDRRNYNEQFF
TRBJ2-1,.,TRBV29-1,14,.,TGCAGCGTTGTCGAGACTACTTACCCTAATGAGCAGTTCTTC,CSVVETTYPNEQFF
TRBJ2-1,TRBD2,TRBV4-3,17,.,TGCGCCAGCAGCCAAAGATGGAGTAGCGGGGGCAGTGATGAGCAGTTCTTC,CASSQRWSSGGSDEQFF
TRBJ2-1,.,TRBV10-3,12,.,TGTGCCATCAGTGAGTCGATCGTTGAGCAGTTCTTC,CAISESIVEQFF
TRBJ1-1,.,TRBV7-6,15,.,TGTGCCAGCAGCTTAGGGAAGACAGTGAACACTGAAGCTTTCTTT,CASSLGKTVNTEAFF
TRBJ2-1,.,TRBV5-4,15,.,TGTGCCAGCAGCGTCCCCGGGACCGCCTACAATGAGCAGTTCTTC,CASSVPGTAYNEQFF
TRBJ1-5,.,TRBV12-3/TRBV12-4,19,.,TGTGCCAGCAGTTTTAGACCAATGACCGGGACTTTTATCAATCAGCCCCAGCATTTT,CASSFRPMTGTFINQPQHF
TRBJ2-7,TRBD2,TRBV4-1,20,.,TGCGCCAGCAGCCAACTTGATCTTTCCCGGACTAGCGGGAATCCCTACGAGCAGTACTTC,CASSQLDLSRTSGNPYEQYF
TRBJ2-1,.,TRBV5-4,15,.,TGTGCCAGCAGCCGAAGGTACAGCTCCTACAATGAGCAGTTCTTC,CASSRRYSSYNEQFF
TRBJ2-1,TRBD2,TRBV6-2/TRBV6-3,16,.,TGTGCCAGCAGTTACGAGGCGGGAGATCTTTCCAATGAGCAGTTCTTC,CASSYEAGDLSNEQFF